Below, one T cell receptor (beta chain) is given with its context. This sample is drawn from a study of shared clonotypes between healthy human individuals. The V and J ends lost 2 bases and 3 bases, in that order; junction bases with no gene match: 5. The length of the CDR3 is 16 residues. The germline V gene has CDR1 SGHRS and CDR2 YFSETQ. The table came from immunoSEQ multiplex PCR; TCRdb's copy has only in-frame clones and leaves some out. The profile covers under 1,100,000 clones, with about 80% appearing a single time and 0.6% to 0.75% taken by the ten largest. The clonotype originates from a young man in good health. Some clones in this sample may be carry-over from other donors' samples. The genes are TRBV5-1 and TRBJ1-3; 10 bases align to TRBD1. Sequenced: memory CD4+ T cells from PBMCs. The subset was: CD45RA-negative fraction. The CDR3 coding sequence is TGCGCCAGCAGCTTTACCGGGACAGGGGATGGAAACACCATATATTTT. The encoded protein is CASSFTGTGDGNTIYF.